The present TCR beta chain was sequenced within a study of T cells in Graves' hyperthyroidism and ophthalmopathy. In the study overall: Peripheral blood collection took place at initial diagnosis, before any treatment.

Fresh peripheral blood, more than 8 ml of it, supplied the PBMCs. In this sample, this clonotype turned up a few times. Authors of the study amplified TCR beta CDR3 regions from RNA transcripts. With the HTBI primer set, the TCR CDR3 went through a first round of RT-PCR. TCRdb fed the multiplex PCR reads into MiXCR, producing one record per CDR3 protein. The sample holds hundreds of thousands of distinct CDR3 sequences; approximately 15% are singletons and the top ten take 9.5% to 15%. There are 15 residues in the CDR3. Germline assignment: CDR1 SGHRS and CDR2 YFSETQ. With 1 base clipped from V and 7 bases from J, the junction kept 5 bases outside the gene matches.

The receptor was derived from a woman in her 50s with Graves' ophthalmopathy. The rearrangement uses TRBV5-1 and TRBJ1-2, with TRBD1 matching 12 bases. Material: blood. Written as DNA, the CDR3 is TGCGCCAGCAGCTTGTCGGGACAGGGGGCCGGTGGCTACACCTTC. Amino acid sequence: CASSLSGQGAGGYTF. Using reference TRBV5-1 and TRBJ1-2 for the parts outside the CDR3, the full variable domain is KAGVTQTPRYLIKTRGQQVTLSCSPISGHRSVSWYQQTPGQGLQFLFEYFSETQRNKGNFPGRFSGRQFSNSRSEMNVSTLELGDSALYLCASSLSGQGAGGYTFGSGTRLTVV.